This T cell receptor beta chain was recovered during a study of blood T cells in healthy people across ages (dated by TCRdb to 2014 to 2015). For context, the study as a whole: Template switching captured roughly one uniquely barcoded TCR beta cDNA molecule per two T cells in model experiments. Age-related changes in TCR beta repertoire diversity were measured in the study by deep sequencing normalized with unique cDNA molecular identifiers. Four age groups were formed from the donors: young (average 16 years), middle-aged (approximately 39), aged (about 68) and long-lived (around 82). Donors of different ages were randomly distributed across sequencing lanes to avoid experimental bias. The study analyzed two additional independent replicas of 1 million unique cDNA reads from the same blood draw for two donors, one aged 18 to 30 and one aged 80 or older. Broad study findings and their caveats: Because profiling used bulk unsorted PBMCs, naive and antigen-experienced compartments could not be compared conclusively. As age increased, observed TCR beta diversity per million T cells dropped in a roughly linear way, and a significant reduction was already evident by age about 40. Observed TCR beta diversity correlated strongly with the percentage of naive T cells measured by flow cytometry. Compared with the aged group, more naive CD4+ T cells, fewer expanded clones and increased TCR diversity were shown by the long-lived group, suggesting age selection. Estimates of total diversity based on one million sequenced T cells were regarded as lower bounds and as underestimates. Donor CMV infection status was unknown, potentially confounding age-related changes in expanded clonotypes.

For this clonotype: The antigen it recognizes is unknown. No per-base quality is available; no much larger clone lies one base away.

Receptor amplification or capture employed 5' RACE. The sequencer listed for this sample is Illumina HiSeq 2500. The second PCR ran for roughly 7 to 12 cycles and used a J-beta primer mix along with a sample-barcoded 5' primer. Each TCR beta cDNA molecule received a unique molecular identifier from a template-switch 5' adaptor carrying 12 random nucleotides. Each sample yielded at least 3 million CDR3-containing paired-end reads. First-strand cDNA synthesis was performed from all RNA using the Mint cDNA synthesis kit, with priming by a TRBC-specific oligonucleotide. Following uracil-DNA glycosylase treatment, all cDNA underwent a first 18-cycle PCR with the universal primers M1SS and BC2_uni_R. The authors' pipeline ran thus. For normalization, 1 million high-quality reads were randomly selected from each sample, with every read carrying a distinct molecular identifier. Instead of being binned into consensus sequences, reads with shared molecular identifiers were discarded. MiTCR, run with a Q25 quality threshold and the strictest error-elimination algorithm, handled CDR3 identification, clonotype clustering and error correction. A nonparametric unseen species model using Euler transformation provided a lower-bound estimate of total TCR beta diversity. The public reads were quality trimmed at Q25 with fastp and then assembled into clones with MiXCR by TCRdb, keeping productive beta chains. Each entry merges the rows of one CDR3 protein and shows their most common DNA and genes. The V and J calls, along with clone size, are taken from TCRdb and not from the paper's own processing. The sample table contains hundreds of thousands of distinct CDR3 sequences; only one count was recorded for more than 40% of them. Of the sample, about 19% is held by the ten largest clones.

The CDR3 sequence holds 18 residues, the cysteine and phenylalanine included. Of all the DNA, just the CDR3 is kept, 54 bases in frame from base 1. CDR1 and CDR2 were assigned from the germline V gene (reference sequence) as LNHNV and YYDKDF. Unmatched junction bases come to 10, with V trimmed by 5 bases and J by 0 bases. The approximately 40 donors, aged about 6 to 100 years, were systemically healthy Caucasian individuals from Russia. Each donor gave 8 to 10 milliliters of peripheral blood, drawn into EDTA-treated Vacutainer tubes. PBMCs were isolated by Ficoll-Paque density-gradient centrifugation, with at least 6.5 million obtained per sample. Total RNA, at least 6 micrograms per sample, was extracted from PBMCs with Trizol reagent. The percentages of naive CD45RAhigh/CD27high T cells were determined by flow cytometry on a PBMC aliquot from every donor.

Sequenced: blood. This receptor was identified in a man aged 55-75 years in good health. The sequence links TRBV15 to TRBJ1-4; 9 central nucleotides agree with TRBD1. The CDR3 reads CATSDYRGQIPTNEKLFF. The DNA sequence is as follows: TGTGCCACCAGCGACTACAGGGGGCAGATCCCAACTAATGAAAAACTGTTTTTT.